The 20 T cell receptor beta chains in this list originate from one sample, sequenced in a study of molecular identifiers for immune sequencing clone quantification. TCRdb ran MiXCR on the PCR reads and lists one entry per CDR3 protein. This sample has 23,000 or so distinct CDR3 sequences, with roughly 15% found just once. Sequenced sample: naive CD8+ T cells from blood, with Jurkat cell RNA spiked in. The sample's subset: FACS-sorted CD8+CD4-CCR7+CD45RA+ naive T cells. Source of these receptors: a human donor in good health. Some libraries in this study had Jurkat cell RNA spiked in.

In this sample, this clonotype turned up many times. The chain links TRBV5-3 to TRBJ2-6, with unresolved D. TRBV5-3 is an open reading frame, and its role is uncertain. With 8 bases removed from V and 4 bases from J, the gap between germline ends came to 10 bases. This CDR3 contains 13 residues. CDR3 region: CASPSEGANVLTF. Here the CDR3 DNA reads TGTGCCAGCCCCTCAGAGGGGGCCAACGTCCTGACTTTC.

The sample holds many counts of this clonotype. V is TRBV27 and J is TRBJ2-7, with TRBD1 matching over 10 bases. Germline values: CDR1 MNHEY, CDR2 SMNVEV (reference sequence). The CDR3 sequence is 15 residues long. Trimming took 6 bases from V and 2 from J; bases not matched to a gene: 7. The CDR3 sequence: CASSSGTGVPYEQYF. In DNA, the CDR3 is TGTGCCAGCAGCTCAGGGACAGGGGTCCCCTACGAGCAGTACTTC.

This clonotype has just a few counts. One junction end does not reproduce the germline sequence, and a read error may be involved. The chain joins TRBV6-2 or TRBV6-3 to TRBJ2-7, with D possibly being TRBD1 (5 bases). CDR3 length equals 17 residues. CDR1 and CDR2 (germline): MNHEY, SVGEGT. DNA of the CDR3: TGTGCCTGCAGTTACTCGACAAGGACGGACACCTCCTACGAGCAGTACTTC. It encodes CACSYSTRTDTSYEQYF.

This clonotype appeared many times. V and J are TRBV27 and TRBJ2-1, with a tentative D call TRBD2 (5 bases). The CDR3 sequence is 17 residues long. Trimming left V 2 bases short and J 2 bases short, with 16 bases between. CDR1 and CDR2 (germline): MNHEY, SMNVEV (reference sequence). CDR3 loop: CASSLIVGVGTYNEQFF. The CDR3 nucleotides read TGTGCCAGCAGTTTAATAGTTGGGGTCGGGACCTACAATGAGCAGTTCTTC.

Turning to this clonotype: A read error may explain this, as a much larger clone is one base away. The chain links TRBV5-3 to TRBJ2-5; perhaps TRBD2 as D (5 bases). TRBV5-3 is sorted into the ORF group, with uncertain function. The CDR3 sequence is 13 residues long. CDR3 DNA: TGTGCCAGCAGCTTGGAAGCGGAAGAGACCAAGTACTTC. It yields the protein CASSLEAEETKYF.

This clonotype was observed at least ten times. The chain has TRBV12-3 or TRBV12-4 and TRBJ1-1; D not certain. Trimming stripped 3 bases from V and 2 bases from J, with 7 bases between. There are 13 residues in the CDR3. The CDR3 DNA is TGTGCCAGCAGTTTGCACGGAAACACTGAAGCTTTCTTT. Translation: CASSLHGNTEAFF.

At least ten counts were recorded for this clonotype. The chain carries TRBV5-5 and TRBJ2-2; D call uncertain. Per the germline V gene, CDR1 is SGHKS and CDR2 is YYEKEE (reference sequence). The V end was cut by 0 bases, the J end by 2 bases, with 17 bases between. The length of the CDR3 is 18 residues. The CDR3 sequence is CASSLGLIRASNTGELFF. In DNA, the CDR3 is TGTGCCAGCAGCTTGGGGTTGATCCGGGCCAGCAACACCGGGGAGCTGTTTTTT.

This clonotype came up many times. The genes are TRBV27 and TRBJ2-5; D is ambiguous. This CDR3 comprises 14 residues. V was trimmed by 1 base and J by 7 bases, leaving 13 bases between them. In germline, CDR1 is MNHEY, CDR2 SMNVEV (reference sequence). CDR3 loop: CASSLLADRGTQYF. CDR3 sequence (DNA): TGTGCCAGCAGTTTATTGGCTGATCGAGGGACCCAGTACTTC.

This clonotype came up many times. The genes are TRBV4-3 and TRBJ2-3; perhaps TRBD1 as D (6 bases). Germline loops: CDR1 LGHNA, CDR2 YSLEER. The ends were cut back, 0 bases at V and 3 bases at J, with 13 bases in the middle. The CDR3 contains 16 residues. In DNA form, the CDR3 reads TGCGCCAGCAGCCAAGATACAGGGAAGTCAACAGATACGCAGTATTTT. Amino acid sequence: CASSQDTGKSTDTQYF.

In its sample, this clonotype was seen many times. This sequence joins TRBV19 and TRBJ1-1, with TRBD1 matching 9 bases. CDR1 is LNHDA and CDR2 is SQIVND in the germline V gene (reference sequence). Trimming removed 4 bases from V and 4 bases from J; junction bases left unmatched: 7. There are 15 residues in the CDR3. CDR3 in DNA: TGTGCCAGTAGTACGGGACAGGGTCTCATCACTGAAGCTTTCTTT. Its translation is CASSTGQGLITEAFF.

This clonotype was seen repeatedly, ten times or more. The chain has TRBV27 and TRBJ2-5, with a tentative D call TRBD2 (6 bases). V dropped 8 bases and J dropped 1 base, with 32 bases sitting between them. The CDR3 loop spans 20 amino acids. CDR1 and CDR2 from the germline V gene are MNHEY and SMNVEV (reference sequence). CDR3 nucleotide sequence: TGTGCCAGCCGCCCCCCCCGACAGACCTTCTATGTGGAGGGCCAAGAGACCCAGTACTTC. Translated: CASRPPRQTFYVEGQETQYF.

This clonotype has ten or more counts. V usage is TRBV28 and J usage is TRBJ2-4, with D perhaps TRBD1 or TRBD2 (5 bases each). The V and J ends lost 3 bases and 1 base respectively, with 10 bases between them. Germline V CDR1 and CDR2: MDHEN, SYDVKM. CDR3 size: 15 residues. The CDR3 DNA reads TGTGCCAGCAGTTTTCTGGGGGATGCCAAAAACATTCAGTACTTC. This sequence encodes CASSFLGDAKNIQYF.

In regard to this clonotype: Just one base apart from a much larger clone, this may be a read error. The genes are TRBV7-9 and TRBJ2-3, with D uncertain. This CDR3 contains 12 residues. V lost 4 bases to trimming and J lost 4 bases, with 6 bases between them. Germline assignment: CDR1 SEHNR and CDR2 FQNEAQ (reference sequence). The CDR3 DNA reads as TGTGCCAGCAGCTGTTTCGCAGATACGCAGTATTTT. Amino acids: CASSCFADTQYF.

This clonotype was detected ten times or more. V is TRBV12-3 or TRBV12-4 and J is TRBJ2-4; the D is unclear. The CDR3 is made up of 12 amino acids. V gave up 3 bases and J gave up 6 bases, with 6 bases separating them. CDR3 DNA: TGTGCCAGCAGTTTTGAAGGAAACATTCAGTACTTC. The encoded protein is CASSFEGNIQYF.

A word on this clonotype: This may be a read error: a much more frequent sequence differs by one nucleotide. The CDR3 reads CASSGWTAAATSEKLFF. Written as DNA, the CDR3 is TGTGCCAGCAGCGGATGGACGGCTGCCGCAACTAGTGAAAAACTGTTTTTT. The rearrangement uses TRBV7-9 and TRBJ1-4; D call uncertain. Germline V gene lookup returns CDR1 SEHNR and CDR2 FQNEAQ (reference sequence). The CDR3 contains 17 residues.

This clonotype was recorded a few times. V and J are TRBV7-9 and TRBJ2-3; 7 bases map to TRBD2. V dropped 6 bases and J dropped 4; count of bases not matched to a gene: 13. Looked up from germline, CDR1 is SEHNR and CDR2 is FQNEAQ (reference sequence). The CDR3 runs to 16 residues. The CDR3 spells CASSYLGGTPPDTQYF. The CDR3 region has the DNA TGTGCCAGCAGTTACCTGGGGGGGACCCCCCCAGATACGCAGTATTTT.

This clonotype was seen many times. The chain links TRBV7-9 to TRBJ2-1; 9 bases line up with TRBD2. V trimming: 4 bases; J trimming: 8 bases; junction bases outside the gene matches: 9. Germline V CDR1 and CDR2: SEHNR, FQNEAQ (reference sequence). This CDR3 is 15 amino acids long. CDR3 loop: CASSSFLAGTYEQFF. Written as DNA, the CDR3 is TGTGCCAGCAGCTCCTTCCTAGCGGGAACCTATGAGCAGTTCTTC.

This clonotype was counted ten times or more. The rearrangement uses TRBV4-3 and TRBJ1-1; D not certain. Deletions cut 1 base from V and 4 bases from J, with 10 bases between. Germline loops: CDR1 LGHNA, CDR2 YSLEER. CDR3 length: 14 residues. DNA for the CDR3: TGCGCCAGCAGCCAAGGGAGTTCGAGCACTGAAGCTTTCTTT. This translates into CASSQGSSSTEAFF.

In its sample, this clonotype was seen many times. The gene calls are TRBV29-1 and TRBJ1-2, with 8 bases identical to TRBD1. J was trimmed by 4 bases and V by 1 base; bases with no gene match: 5. CDR1 is SQVTM, CDR2 ANQGSEA, per germline. The CDR3 has 14 residues. DNA of the CDR3: TGCAGCGTTGAAGGTGGACAGGGAGCCTATGGCTACACCTTC. Protein sequence: CSVEGGQGAYGYTF.

This clonotype has at least ten counts. CDR3 loop: CASRAGGSTNEKLFF. The CDR3 region has the DNA TGCGCCAGTCGCGCGGGGGGCTCGACTAATGAAAAACTGTTTTTT. This chain uses TRBV4-3 with TRBJ1-4; D is possibly TRBD1 (6 bases). The CDR3 contains 15 residues. Trimming cost V 9 bases and J 2 bases, with 16 bases left between them. CDR1 and CDR2 from the germline V gene are LGHNA and YSLEER.